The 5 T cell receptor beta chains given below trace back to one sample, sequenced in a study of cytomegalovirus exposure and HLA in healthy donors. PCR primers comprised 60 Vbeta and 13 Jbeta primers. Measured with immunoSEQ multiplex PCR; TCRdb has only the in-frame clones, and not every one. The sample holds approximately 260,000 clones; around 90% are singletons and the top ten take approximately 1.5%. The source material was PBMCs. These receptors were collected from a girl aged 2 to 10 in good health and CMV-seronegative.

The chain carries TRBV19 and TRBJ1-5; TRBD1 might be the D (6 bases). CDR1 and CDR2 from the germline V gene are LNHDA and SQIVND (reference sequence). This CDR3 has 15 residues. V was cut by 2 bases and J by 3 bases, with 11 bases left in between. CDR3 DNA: TGTGCCAGTAGTATACAGGGGATGAACAATCAGCCCCAGCATTTT. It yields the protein CASSIQGMNNQPQHF.

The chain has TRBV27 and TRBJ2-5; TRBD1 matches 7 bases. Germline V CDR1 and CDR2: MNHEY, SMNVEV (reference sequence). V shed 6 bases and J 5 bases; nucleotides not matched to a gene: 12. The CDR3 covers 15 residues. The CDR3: CASRFTDRVSETQYF. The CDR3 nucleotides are TGTGCCAGCAGATTCACCGACAGGGTGTCGGAGACCCAGTACTTC.

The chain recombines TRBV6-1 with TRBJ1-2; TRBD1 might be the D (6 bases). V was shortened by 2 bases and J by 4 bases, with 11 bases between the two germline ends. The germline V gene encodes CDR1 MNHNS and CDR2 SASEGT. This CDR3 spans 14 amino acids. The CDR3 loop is CASSERGAPYGYTF. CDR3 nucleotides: TGTGCCAGCAGTGAACGGGGGGCCCCCTATGGCTACACCTTC.

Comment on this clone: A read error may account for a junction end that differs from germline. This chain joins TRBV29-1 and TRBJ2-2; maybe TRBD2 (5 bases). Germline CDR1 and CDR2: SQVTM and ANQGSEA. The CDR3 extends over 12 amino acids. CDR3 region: CSVGYNTGELLF. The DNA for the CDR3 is TGCAGCGTTGGGTACAACACCGGGGAGCTGCTTTTT.

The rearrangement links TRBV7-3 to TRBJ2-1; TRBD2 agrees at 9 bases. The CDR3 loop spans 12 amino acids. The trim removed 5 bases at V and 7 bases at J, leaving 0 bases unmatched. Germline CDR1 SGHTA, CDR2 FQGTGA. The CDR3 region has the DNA TGTGCCAGCAGCGCGGGAGGGAATGAGCAGTTCTTC. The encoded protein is CASSAGGNEQFF.